The source of this T cell receptor beta chain is a study of blood T cell repertoires in COVID-19. Looking at the study overall: PBMCs, B-cell-depleted T cells, or T cells were the source of the cDNA or gDNA that made up the material.

Study processing details: Estimation of nucleated cell counts was performed using reference gene primer amplification. Data came from immunoSEQ multiplex PCR; TCRdb stores just in-frame clones and leaves some out. The DNA gave D and trimming, while V, J and clone size come from that table. This repertoire shows about 170,000 clones, roughly 86% found once; its top ten account for more than 7.5%. V was shortened by 6 bases and J by 0 bases, with 15 bases between the two germline ends. CDR1 is KGHDR, CDR2 SFDVKD, per germline. The CDR3 is 16 residues long. This clone was recorded only once. The chain recombines TRBV24-1 with TRBJ2-3, with a tentative D call TRBD1 (5 bases). This TCR was sampled from a man aged 40-50 years who had recovered from COVID-19. Sequencing input: peripheral blood. In DNA, the CDR3 is TGTGCCACCAGTTCCATTGACAGCACTAGCACAGATACGCAGTATTTT. The encoded protein is CATSSIDSTSTDTQYF.